The rows below give T cell receptor beta chains drawn from one sample of a study of T cells in localized non-small cell lung cancer. Sequencing was performed with immunoSEQ multiplex PCR; in TCRdb, only in-frame clones are kept and a portion is missing. The profile covers about 9,800 clones, with under 55% appearing a single time and less than 4% taken by the ten largest. The sample here was lymph node tissue, taken before any cancer treatment. All receptors derive from a woman aged 35 to 69 with stage I lung adenocarcinoma. CDR3s include the opening cysteine and the closing phenylalanine or tryptophan. Each record gives: D gene, V gene, CDR3 protein. The D gene is left open where the match is weak.

TRBD1,TRBV10-3,CAISQGENNSPLHF
TRBD1,TRBV6-8,CAIRERQGVLETQYF
.,TRBV7-5,CASSLVLTGGMNTEAFF
.,TRBV6-8,CASSPDLTDTQYF
.,TRBV12-5,CASTPRVTGLGGYTF
TRBD2,TRBV29-1,CSVEDPRLAGGTQYF
.,TRBV4-1,CASSRGDTGELFF
.,TRBV30,CAWHDSYNSPLHF
.,TRBV29-1,CSVSKGGMNTEAFF
.,TRBV19,CASSSDRNSPLHF
.,TRBV6-8,CASSSLLSPSGNTIYF
.,TRBV7-2,CASSHSGPVDTQYF
.,TRBV10-1,CASRDPNTGELFF
TRBD1,TRBV10-2,CAAGQGPNEKLFF
TRBD1,TRBV19,CASSPQGQGVSGIQYF
.,TRBV10-1,CASSESAQPQHF
.,TRBV19,CASGQGRGTEAFF
.,TRBV11-3,CASSLSAGQEAQHF
TRBD2,TRBV11-3,CASSLFSGASSYNEQFF
.,TRBV1,CASNQDGSRYNKQFF
TRBD1,TRBV5-1,CASSLPTGGVGNTEAFF
.,TRBV4-1,CASSQDWTERNNEQFF
.,TRBV18,CASSPLNTEAFF
TRBD1,TRBV28,CASSRDRGRKQPQHF
.,TRBV10-3,CAISESGETQYF
.,TRBV9,CASSEVGVGSSYNSPLHF
TRBD1,TRBV4-1,CASSQPGQGDGNTIYF
TRBD1,TRBV9,CASRGTGMNTEAFF
.,TRBV11-3,CASSPSRYQETQYF
TRBD1,TRBV19,CASSHGQGSVNTEAFF
.,TRBV12-5,CASGLSRAEAFF
.,TRBV12-5,CASGIGTSDEQFF
.,TRBV12-5,CASGLTDGYTF
TRBD1,TRBV25-1,CASRESTGESRENSPLHF
.,TRBV18,CASSPPVGQNTEAFF
TRBD2,TRBV6-8,CASSSWTSGGSYNEQFF
.,TRBV29-1,CSVDPGMNTEAFF
.,TRBV30,CAWTSTQRANTEAFF
.,TRBV19,CASSIQSGTYGYTF
TRBD1,TRBV11-3,CASSDRGLSYGYTF
.,TRBV25-1,CASSEFDRSSNTGELFF
TRBD2,TRBV11-3,CASSFPTGLASYEQYF
TRBD1,TRBV19,CASSMGQGRLNEKLFF
.,TRBV11-3,CASTRSGGRGNQPQHF
.,TRBV12-2,CASRPGTSPTDTQYF
TRBD1,TRBV6-1,CAISEEGARTEAFF
.,TRBV29-1,CSASVGGGNTEAFF
TRBD1,TRBV6-8,CASSAATGGAGANVLTF
TRBD2,TRBV11-3,CASSSGTREGETQYF
.,TRBV6-8,CASSNIDRYNSPLHF